Reported below is one TCR beta chain. This clone was picked up a small number of times. The specificity of this receptor is unknown. The sample holds no much larger clone one base away, and base qualities are not on file. This specimen belongs to a study of graft-versus-host responses after intestinal transplantation (dated by TCRdb to the early 2020s). Regarding the study in general: Multivisceral, liver-intestinal, or isolated intestinal transplants were received by the recipients. All recipients received anti-thymocyte globulin induction followed by maintenance tacrolimus and steroids for 3 to 4 years. After intestinal transplantation, graft-versus-host and host-versus-graft alloreactive T cell clones were followed in the graft, circulation and bone marrow using bulk TCR-beta CDR3 sequencing. To identify alloreactive clones, pre-transplant mixed lymphocyte reaction products were sequenced and then compared with unstimulated pre-transplant donor and recipient T cells. A cohort of under 30 intestinal transplant recipients, including one retransplant, was enrolled, and 3 patients lacking pretransplant specimens were excluded. A peak of at least 4% donor T cells among recipient peripheral blood mononuclear cells was the definition used for donor T cell macrochimerism. Instead of going to the commercial service, samples from a few later patients were sequenced in-house on an Illumina MiSeq and processed with MiXCR.

Intraepithelial and lamina propria lymphocytes were isolated from graft specimens using dithiothreitol, EDTA incubations and collagenase D digestion. Bulk TCR-beta sequencing was performed on serial intestinal graft biopsy specimens collected as late as 600 days after transplant. V and J lose 1 base and 0 bases, and a span of 9 bases separates them. Via the germline V gene, CDR1 is SGHTA and CDR2 FQGNSA. The CDR3 runs 16 residues from the cysteine to the phenylalanine. Only the CDR3 portion is preserved as DNA: 48 bases, with reading frame beginning at the first base. Points the paper makes about the study in general: GvH clones turned up in recipient bone marrow, with some appearing earlier in ileal mucosa or blood, a pattern consistent with an intestinal mucosal origin. The relatively low number and heterogeneity of intestinal transplant patients limited the conclusions. Early after transplant, peak levels of circulating GvH clones were associated with declines in HvG clones. In patients with donor T cell macrochimerism, the allografts had high GvH to HvG T cell clonal ratios.

Libraries came from the immunoSEQ multiplex PCR assay. For most patients, high-throughput TCR-beta CDR3 sequencing of genomic DNA was performed by Adaptive Biotechnologies. From the authors' description of their analysis: TCR sequencing data for over 15 patients were retrieved from Adaptive's ImmunoSEQ software; three other patients were processed with MiXCR and VDJtools. CDR3 nucleotide sequences shared by donor and recipient were removed because the origin of these sequences could not be assigned. To count as alloreactive, a clone needed at least 2-fold expansion over unstimulated cells and a minimum CFSE-low frequency of 0.002% (template counts) or 0.001% (read counts). A clone was considered mappable if detected in the sequenced pre-transplant spleen, lymph node, or MLR CFSE-low populations of the donor or recipient. Cumulative frequency of alloreactive clones was calculated as a percentage of all sequences weighted by copy number. In TCRdb, the immuneACCESS table is reduced to in-frame sequences with V and J assigned. These tables do not hold every clone; where another copy was compared, an unresolved V gene accounts for under half, and the others remain unexplained. D and trimming were read from the DNA, whereas the V and J calls and clone size are those reported in that table. The sample contains about 22,000 clones, around 78% of them found a single time. The top ten constitute 3% to 3.5% of the sample.

Recombination joined TRBV7-2 with TRBJ2-2; TRBD2 might be the D gene, on 6 matching bases. The clonotype comes from a human patient who received an intestinal transplant, so some T cells may come from the graft donor. The source material was ileum tissue, sampled 12 days after intestinal transplant. In nucleotide form, the sequence is TGTGCCAGCAGCTTAGTGGGGGGAACGAACACCGGGGAGCTGTTTTTT. Its protein product is CASSLVGGTNTGELFF.